This T cell receptor (beta chain) was observed in a study of blood T cell repertoires in COVID-19. Study in general: Sites across the United States, Italy and Spain contributed samples from acute and convalescent COVID-19. PBMCs, B-cell-depleted T cells, or T cells were the source of the cDNA or gDNA that made up the material.

The CDR3 totals 14 residues. The V end lost 7 bases, the J end lost 0 bases, and 13 bases lay between the germline ends. In germline, CDR1 is MDHEN, CDR2 SYDVKM. The sample holds one count of this clone. In the original analysis: The authors estimated nucleated cell counts from reference gene primer amplification. Only in-frame clones appear in the TCRdb table, and some are missing; sequencing was by immunoSEQ multiplex PCR. V and J calls and clone size are copied from that table; D and trimming were computed from the DNA. Among under 130,000 clones listed, about 80% were seen once. Source material: peripheral blood. The V and J genes are TRBV28 and TRBJ2-7, with D possibly matching TRBD2 (5 bases). This receptor was obtained from a woman in her 70s with acute or convalescent COVID-19. The chain's CDR3 is CASNSDSVSYEQYF. CDR3 coding DNA: TGTGCCAGCAATTCGGATAGCGTCTCCTACGAGCAGTACTTC.